A single T cell receptor (beta chain) is shown here with its context. The antigen is not known. The data were obtained in a study of T cell responses to AZD1222 COVID-19 vaccine. Study at large: Second-dose timings of about 4 or about 12 weeks were pooled. Broader study findings: All repertoire sampling was performed exclusively after the peak T cell response. There were mostly white British donors and more females than males, and clonal diversity was possibly underestimated. Spike-specific TCR depth and breadth grew after two AZD1222 doses.

The method was immunoSEQ multiplex PCR; TCRdb's version includes in-frame clones alone and lacks a portion of them. The table includes about 120,000 clones, roughly 93% detected once. CDR1 and CDR2 from the germline V gene are SGHVS and FQNEAQ. The CDR3 covers 16 residues. V was pared by 4 bases and J by 5 bases, with 12 bases of the junction left unmatched. The clonotype was recovered from an adult in good health. The sequencing here drew on peripheral blood, taken on day 0 of AZD1222 vaccination. This chain uses TRBV7-8 with TRBJ2-3, with 7 bases aligning to TRBD2. CDR3 in amino acids: CASSSRLASNLDTQYF. The CDR3 nucleotides read TGTGCCAGCAGCTCCCGACTAGCAAGCAACTTAGATACGCAGTATTTT.